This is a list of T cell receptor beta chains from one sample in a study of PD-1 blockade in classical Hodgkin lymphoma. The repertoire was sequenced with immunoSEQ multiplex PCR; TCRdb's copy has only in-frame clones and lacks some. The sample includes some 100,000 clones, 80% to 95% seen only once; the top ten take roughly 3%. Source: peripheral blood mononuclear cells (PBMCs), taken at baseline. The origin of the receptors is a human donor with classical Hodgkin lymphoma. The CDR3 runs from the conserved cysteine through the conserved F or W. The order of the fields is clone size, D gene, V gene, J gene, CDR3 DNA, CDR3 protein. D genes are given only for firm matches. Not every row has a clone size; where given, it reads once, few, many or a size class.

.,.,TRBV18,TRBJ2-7,TGTGCCAGCTCACCTCCCAGCTCCTACGAGCAGTACTTC,CASSPPSSYEQYF
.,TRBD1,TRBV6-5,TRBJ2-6,TGTGCCAGCAGTTACGGGACAGGGGTGGGGGCCAACGTCCTGACTTTC,CASSYGTGVGANVLTF
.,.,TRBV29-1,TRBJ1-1,TGCAGCGTTGAGGGGGTGGGGAACACTGAAGCTTTCTTT,CSVEGVGNTEAFF
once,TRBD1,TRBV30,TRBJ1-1,TGTGCCTGGAGTGCAGGACAGGGATTTTTTGAAGCTTTCTTT,CAWSAGQGFFEAFF
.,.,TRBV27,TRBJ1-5,TGTGCCAGCAGGAATCAGGGAGTTAGCAATCAGCCCCAGCATTTT,CASRNQGVSNQPQHF
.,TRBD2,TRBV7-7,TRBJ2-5,TGTGCTAGCAGCTTAGGGCTAGCGGGAGGAGAGACCCAGTACTTC,CASSLGLAGGETQYF
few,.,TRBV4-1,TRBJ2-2,TGCGCCAGCAGCCGGACAGTGAACACCGGGGAGCTGTTTTTT,CASSRTVNTGELFF
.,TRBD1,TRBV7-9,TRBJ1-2,TGTGCCAGCAGCTTCGGACAGGGCCAGGTCTATGGCTACACCTTC,CASSFGQGQVYGYTF
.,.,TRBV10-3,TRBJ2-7,TGTGCCATCAGTGTAGACTACGAGCAGTACTTC,CAISVDYEQYF
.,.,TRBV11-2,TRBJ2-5,TGTGCCAGCAGCCTAGGCCGACACCTAGAGACCCAGTACTTC,CASSLGRHLETQYF
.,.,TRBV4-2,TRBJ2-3,TGTGCCAGCAGCCAAGTCGAGGCAGATACGCAGTATTTT,CASSQVEADTQYF
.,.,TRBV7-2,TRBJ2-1,TGTGCCAGCAGCTTAGCGGGAGCGTACAATGAGCAGTTCTTC,CASSLAGAYNEQFF
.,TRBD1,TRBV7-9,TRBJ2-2,TGTGCCACCGGACAGGGGGCGATCGGGGAGCTGTTTTTT,CATGQGAIGELFF
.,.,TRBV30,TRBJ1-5,TGTGCCTGGAGTTCGGGTAGCAATCAGCCCCAGCATTTT,CAWSSGSNQPQHF
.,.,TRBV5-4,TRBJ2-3,TGTGCCAGCAGCTTGCTCGCGGCAGATACGCAGTATTTT,CASSLLAADTQYF
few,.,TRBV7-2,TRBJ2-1,TGTGCCAGCAGTTTGGCACCCCAGGGAAGTGAGCAGTTCTTC,CASSLAPQGSEQFF
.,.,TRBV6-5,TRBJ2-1,TGTGCCAGCACGTCCGGAGGGTACAATGAGCAGTTCTTC,CASTSGGYNEQFF
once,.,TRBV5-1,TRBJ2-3,TGCGCCAGCAGCTTGGCGGAACGCCTTATAGATACGCAGTATTTT,CASSLAERLIDTQYF
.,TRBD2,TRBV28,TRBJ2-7,TGTGCCAGCCAGTTCGTACTAGCGGGGTACGAGCAGTACTTC,CASQFVLAGYEQYF
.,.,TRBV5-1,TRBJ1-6,TGCGCCAGCAGCTTGGGGACACCGGATAATTCACCCCTCCACTTT,CASSLGTPDNSPLHF
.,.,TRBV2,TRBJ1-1,TGTGCCAGCAGCCACCTGACTATGAACACTGAAGCTTTCTTT,CASSHLTMNTEAFF
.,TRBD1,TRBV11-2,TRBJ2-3,TGTGCCAGCAGCTTTGGGACAGGGGGCACAGATACGCAGTATTTT,CASSFGTGGTDTQYF
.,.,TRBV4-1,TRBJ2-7,TGCGCCAGCAGCCTTCCCTCAGGGCAGGTGGACTACGAGCAGTACTTC,CASSLPSGQVDYEQYF
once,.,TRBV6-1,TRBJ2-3,TGTGCCAGCAGTGAACGGCCCCGGAGCACAGATACGCAGTATTTT,CASSERPRSTDTQYF
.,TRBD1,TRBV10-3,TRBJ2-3,TGTGCCATCAGTGGTCCGGGACAGGGGAATCCCGACCCCACAGATACGCAGTATTTT,CAISGPGQGNPDPTDTQYF
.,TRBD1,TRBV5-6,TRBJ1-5,TGTGCCAGCAGCTTGTTAAAGGGAAGGGGGCAAAGTCAGCCCCAGCATTTT,CASSLLKGRGQSQPQHF
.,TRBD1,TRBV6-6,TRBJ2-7,TGTGCCAGCAGTTACAGAACAGGGGGAACTTCCTACGAGCAGTACTTC,CASSYRTGGTSYEQYF
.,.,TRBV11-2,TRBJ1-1,TGTGCCAGCAGCTTACAAGCCATGAACACTGAAGCTTTCTTT,CASSLQAMNTEAFF
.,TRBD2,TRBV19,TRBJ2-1,TGTGCCAGTAGTTCACACCGCGGGAGCGACTACAATGAGCAGTTCTTC,CASSSHRGSDYNEQFF
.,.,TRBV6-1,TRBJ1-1,TGTGCCAGCAGTGAAGGCCCTGAAGCTTTCTTT,CASSEGPEAFF
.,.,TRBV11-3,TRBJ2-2,TGTGCCAGCAGAAAAGGGGGAGGCGGGGAGCTGTTTTTT,CASRKGGGGELFF
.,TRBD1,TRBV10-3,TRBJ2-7,TGTGCCATCAGTGGACAGGGGTACGAGCAGTACTTC,CAISGQGYEQYF
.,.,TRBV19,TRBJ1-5,TGTGCCAGTTGTGTCTCAAGTATAGGCAATCAGCCCCAGCATTTT,CASCVSSIGNQPQHF
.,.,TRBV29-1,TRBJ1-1,TGCAGCGTTGACGGGGGCGGCACTGAAGCTTTCTTT,CSVDGGGTEAFF
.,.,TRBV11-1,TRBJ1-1,TGTGCCAGCAGCTTAGACCGTTACCTGAACACTGAAGCTTTCTTT,CASSLDRYLNTEAFF
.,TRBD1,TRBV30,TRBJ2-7,TGTGCCTACGGGACAGCATACGAGCAGTACTTC,CAYGTAYEQYF
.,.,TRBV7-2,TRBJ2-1,TGTGCCAGCAGCCTAGGGGGCGGCGGGAAACACAATGAGCAGTTCTTC,CASSLGGGGKHNEQFF
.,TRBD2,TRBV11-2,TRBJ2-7,TGTGCCAGCAGCTTACTCACGGGGACTAGCGGGGGCGAGCAGTACTTC,CASSLLTGTSGGEQYF
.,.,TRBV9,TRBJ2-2,TGTGCCAGCAGCGTAAAGCCCGGGGAGCTGTTTTTT,CASSVKPGELFF
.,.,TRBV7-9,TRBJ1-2,TGTGCCAGCAGCTTAGAGAGCGGCTATGGCTACACCTTC,CASSLESGYGYTF
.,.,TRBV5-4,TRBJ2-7,TGTGCCAGCAGTGCGGCTCCCGGGGGCTACGAGCAGTACTTC,CASSAAPGGYEQYF
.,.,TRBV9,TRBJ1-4,TGTGCCAGCAGCGTAGGGACAAATGAAAAACTGTTTTTT,CASSVGTNEKLFF
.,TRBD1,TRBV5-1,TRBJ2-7,TGCGCCAGCAGCGTGACAGGGGTGTTCGGCGAGCAGTACTTC,CASSVTGVFGEQYF
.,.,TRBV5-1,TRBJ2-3,TGCGCCAGCAGGGCGGCTAGCACAGATACGCAGTATTTT,CASRAASTDTQYF
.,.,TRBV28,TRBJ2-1,TGTGCCAGCAGCCCTAGGGGCAGCCACGTCGATGAGCAGTTCTTC,CASSPRGSHVDEQFF
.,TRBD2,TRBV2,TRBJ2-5,TGTGCCAGCAAGGCTAGCGGGGGGTACCAAGAGACCCAGTACTTC,CASKASGGYQETQYF
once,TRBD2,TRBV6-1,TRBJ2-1,TGTGCCAGCGCGGGGGGATCCTACAATGAGCAGTTCTTC,CASAGGSYNEQFF
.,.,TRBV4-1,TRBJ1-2,TGCGCCAGCAGCCAAGGAGATGGCTACACCTTC,CASSQGDGYTF
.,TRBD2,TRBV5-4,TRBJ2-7,TGTGCCAGCAGCTGGGGGGGCGAGCAGTACTTC,CASSWGGEQYF
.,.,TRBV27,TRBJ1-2,TGTGCCAGCTCTCTCGGGCGGGGAGGCGGCTACACCTTC,CASSLGRGGGYTF
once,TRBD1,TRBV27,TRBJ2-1,TGTGCCAGCAGTAGACGGGACAGGGGGGATGAGCAGTTCTTC,CASSRRDRGDEQFF
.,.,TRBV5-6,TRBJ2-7,TGTGCCAGCAGCGGCCCGGGGCCCTACGAGCAGTACTTC,CASSGPGPYEQYF
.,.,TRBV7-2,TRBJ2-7,TGTGCCAGCAGCTTAGAGGCCTCCACCTCCTACGAGCAGTACTTC,CASSLEASTSYEQYF
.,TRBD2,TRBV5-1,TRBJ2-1,TGCGCCAGCAGCTTGGATAGGGGACTAGCGGGAGGGCGGCAGTTCTTC,CASSLDRGLAGGRQFF